A selection of T cell receptor beta chains follows, all from one sample in a study of memory B cells and T cells in multiple sclerosis. Data came from immunoSEQ multiplex PCR; TCRdb stores just in-frame clones and leaves some out. The repertoire includes about 32,000 clones, about 84% of them detected once, and roughly 2.5% sits in the top ten. Antigens of these TCRs are unknown. The source material was PBMCs from blood kept in culture. These TCRs come from a human donor with multiple sclerosis. The CDR3 runs from the conserved cysteine through the conserved F or W. The D gene is left open where the match is weak. The size entry is marked missing in some rows and otherwise reads once, few, many or a size class.

>TRBV2|-|TRBJ2-2|-
CASSEWVTGELFF
TGTGCCAGCAGTGAATGGGTCACCGGGGAGCTGTTTTTT
>TRBV7-2|TRBD1|TRBJ2-7|-
CASSPPNDRVRWGSYEQYF
TGTGCCAGCAGCCCCCCCAACGACAGGGTGAGGTGGGGCTCCTACGAGCAGTACTTC
>TRBV25-1|-|TRBJ1-2|-
CASSNFGTANYGYTF
TGTGCCAGCAGTAACTTCGGGACGGCTAACTATGGCTACACCTTC
>TRBV5-5|-|TRBJ1-2|-
CASSFGEYYGYTF
TGTGCCAGCAGCTTCGGGGAGTACTATGGCTACACCTTC
>TRBV6-1|-|TRBJ2-7|-
CASSEVGSYEQYF
TGTGCCAGCAGTGAGGTAGGGTCCTACGAGCAGTACTTC
>TRBV4-2|-|TRBJ1-2|once
CASSQDWGTGTFYGYTF
TGTGCCAGCAGCCAAGATTGGGGTACAGGGACTTTCTATGGCTACACCTTC
>TRBV5-1|-|TRBJ2-5|-
CASSLGQHQETQYF
TGCGCCAGCAGCTTGGGACAGCACCAAGAGACCCAGTACTTC
>TRBV19|-|TRBJ1-2|-
CASGHLIQGDYGYTF
TGTGCCAGCGGTCATTTAATCCAAGGGGACTATGGCTACACCTTC
>TRBV28|TRBD1|TRBJ2-7|-
CASSLRQLDRDF
TGTGCCAGCAGTTTAAGACAGCTGGACAGGGACTTC
>TRBV30|-|TRBJ2-5|-
CAWSRGAGGQETQYF
TGTGCCTGGAGTAGGGGGGCAGGGGGGCAAGAGACCCAGTACTTC
>TRBV30|-|TRBJ1-1|-
CAWSVKRSNTEAFF
TGTGCCTGGAGTGTAAAACGGAGTAACACTGAAGCTTTCTTT
>TRBV5-1|-|TRBJ2-3|-
CASSLSLARTDTQYF
TGCGCCAGCAGCTTGAGCCTGGCACGTACAGATACGCAGTATTTT
>TRBV9|TRBD1|TRBJ2-6|-
CASRSQGNLLSGANVLTF
TGTGCCAGCAGATCACAGGGGAACCTCCTCTCTGGGGCCAACGTCCTGACTTTC
>TRBV6-6|TRBD1|TRBJ1-2|-
CASSYGQGSNYGYTF
TGTGCCAGCAGCTACGGACAGGGATCTAACTATGGCTACACCTTC
>TRBV10-3|-|TRBJ2-2|-
CAIERNVNTGELFF
TGTGCCATTGAAAGAAATGTGAACACCGGGGAGCTGTTTTTT
>TRBV5-1|TRBD2|TRBJ2-1|-
CASSLSSGGFDEQFF
TGCGCCAGCAGCTTGTCTAGCGGGGGTTTCGATGAGCAGTTCTTC
>TRBV9|TRBD2|TRBJ2-5|-
CASSPGLAGQETQYF
TGTGCCAGCAGCCCCGGACTAGCGGGCCAAGAGACCCAGTACTTC
>TRBV19|-|TRBJ2-6|-
CASMSGLPGANVLTF
TGTGCCAGTATGAGTGGCTTGCCTGGGGCCAACGTCCTGACTTTC
>TRBV18|-|TRBJ2-6|-
CASSPRQGSGANVLTF
TGTGCCAGCTCACCTCGGCAGGGGTCAGGGGCCAACGTCCTGACTTTC
>TRBV19|TRBD2|TRBJ2-3|-
CASSMTPSGSSTDTQYF
TGTGCCAGTAGTATGACACCTAGCGGGAGTAGCACAGATACGCAGTATTTT
>TRBV10-2|-|TRBJ2-2|-
CASSERGTGELFF
TGCGCCAGCAGTGAAAGGGGCACCGGGGAGCTGTTTTTT
>TRBV15|-|TRBJ1-5|-
CATSRARAQAGQPQHF
TGTGCCACCAGCAGAGCCCGGGCCCAAGCGGGACAGCCCCAGCATTTT
>TRBV6-6|-|TRBJ2-7|few
CASSYGGEQYF
TGTGCCAGCAGTTACGGCGGGGAGCAGTACTTC
>TRBV27|-|TRBJ1-5|-
CASSLGRAGDQPQHF
TGTGCCAGCAGTTTGGGCAGGGCTGGGGATCAGCCCCAGCATTTT
>TRBV19|TRBD1|TRBJ1-2|once
CASSTQTGSYGYTF
TGTGCCAGTAGTACCCAGACAGGGAGCTATGGCTACACCTTC
>TRBV18|TRBD1|TRBJ1-2|-
CASSPAGTGDGYTF
TGTGCCAGCTCACCCGCCGGGACAGGAGATGGCTACACCTTC
>TRBV7-2|-|TRBJ2-1|-
CASSPYNEQFF
TGTGCCAGCAGCCCCTACAATGAGCAGTTCTTC
>TRBV5-6|-|TRBJ2-4|-
CASSLQGYRNIQYF
TGTGCCAGCAGCTTGCAGGGGTACAGAAACATTCAGTACTTC
>TRBV5-1|TRBD1|TRBJ2-7|-
CASSLGTGGAPGNF
TGCGCCAGCAGCTTGGGGACAGGGGGCGCCCCGGGTAACTTC
>TRBV5-4|TRBD1|TRBJ2-1|-
CASSGGQGYNEQFF
TGTGCCAGCAGCGGGGGACAGGGGTACAATGAGCAGTTCTTC
>TRBV9|-|TRBJ1-1|-
CASSPGSTEAFF
TGTGCCAGCAGCCCCGGAAGCACTGAAGCTTTCTTT
>TRBV19|-|TRBJ1-3|-
CASIPGHLPISGNTIYF
TGTGCCAGTATCCCGGGACACCTCCCTATCTCTGGAAACACCATATATTTT
>TRBV7-9|TRBD2|TRBJ2-3|once
CASSFGLAGGPSHTDTQYF
TGTGCCAGCAGCTTCGGGCTAGCGGGAGGGCCTTCCCACACAGATACGCAGTATTTT
>TRBV1|-|TRBJ2-6|-
CTSSQDRLCTKRANVLTF
TGCACCAGCAGTCAGGATCGTTTGTGCACAAAGCGGGCCAACGTCCTGACTTTC
>TRBV6-6|-|TRBJ1-5|-
CASRGGLQPQHF
TGTGCCAGCAGGGGGGGGCTGCAGCCCCAGCATTTT
>TRBV5-1|TRBD2|TRBJ2-7|once
CASRGGTVYEQYF
TGCGCCAGCAGGGGAGGGACGGTATACGAGCAGTACTTC
>TRBV5-5|TRBD1|TRBJ2-7|-
CASSGAGTGGNEQYF
TGTGCCAGCAGCGGTGCCGGGACAGGGGGCAACGAGCAGTACTTC
>TRBV5-4|-|TRBJ2-3|-
CASSQGTGTDTQYF
TGTGCCAGCAGCCAGGGGACTGGCACAGATACGCAGTATTTT
>TRBV19|-|TRBJ2-7|-
CASSATSYEQYF
TGTGCCAGTAGTGCTACCTCCTACGAGCAGTACTTC
>TRBV19|TRBD2|TRBJ2-1|-
CASGPGGLTYNEQFF
TGTGCCAGCGGCCCGGGGGGGCTAACCTACAATGAGCAGTTCTTC
>TRBV19|-|TRBJ1-5|-
CASSMPQGHDPNQPQHF
TGTGCCAGTAGTATGCCACAGGGACACGATCCCAATCAGCCCCAGCATTTT
>TRBV10-1|-|TRBJ1-1|once
CASNRVVGTEAFF
TGCGCCAGCAACAGGGTAGTAGGAACTGAAGCTTTCTTT
>TRBV18|-|TRBJ2-7|-
CASSQQAAAYEQYF
TGTGCCAGCTCACAACAGGCGGCAGCCTACGAGCAGTACTTC
>TRBV6-6|-|TRBJ1-2|-
CASTKGGNYYGYTF
TGTGCCAGCACCAAAGGAGGGAACTACTATGGCTACACCTTC
>TRBV7-2|-|TRBJ2-3|-
CASSPPGDTQYF
TGTGCCAGCAGCCCCCCGGGGGATACGCAGTATTTT
>TRBV21-1|-|TRBJ2-5|-
CASSKAPGRQETQYF
TGTGCCAGCAGCAAAGCCCCTGGGAGGCAAGAGACCCAGTACTTC
>TRBV6-1|-|TRBJ1-5|-
CASTPGRNQPQHF
TGTGCCAGCACCCCAGGGCGCAATCAGCCCCAGCATTTT
>TRBV6-1|-|TRBJ2-2|-
CASSVAGELFF
TGTGCCAGCAGTGTAGCCGGGGAGCTGTTTTTT
>TRBV15|-|TRBJ2-1|-
CATSRDLRNEQFF
TGTGCCACCAGCAGAGATCTCAGGAATGAGCAGTTCTTC
>TRBV28|-|TRBJ1-5|-
CASSLTNQGPSSQPQHF
TGTGCCAGCAGTTTAACTAACCAGGGACCTTCATCGCAGCCCCAGCATTTT
>TRBV2|TRBD1|TRBJ1-5|-
CASKDRAGSNQPQHF
TGTGCCAGCAAAGACAGGGCGGGGAGCAATCAGCCCCAGCATTTT
>TRBV2|TRBD2|TRBJ2-7|few
CASKSRTSDDEQYF
TGTGCCAGCAAGTCCCGGACTAGCGATGACGAGCAGTACTTC
>TRBV10-1|-|TRBJ2-7|-
CASSEGYYEQYF
TGCGCCAGCAGTGAGGGATACTACGAGCAGTACTTC